This T cell receptor (beta chain) was captured in a study of identical twins. In this sample, this clonotype turned up a few times. Trimming at V came to 8 bases and at J to 4 bases, leaving 7 bases not matched to a gene. The CDR3 sequence is 13 residues long. TCRdb independently ran MiXCR on the 5' RACE reads; one entry per CDR3 protein. The sample records roughly 720,000 distinct CDR3 sequences, roughly 18% being singletons. A further study also used this sample, focusing on T cells expressing NK-cell markers. That study adds: The sequencing cohort of eight donors included seven HCMV-seropositive individuals and one seronegative individual. For about 6 donors, the dominant NKG2C+ clonotypes made up about 1.0-7.0% of their CD8+ T cells.

The clonotype comes from a woman under 30 in good health. Material for sequencing was PBMCs. This chain connects TRBV12-3 or TRBV12-4 to TRBJ1-1; 7 bases agree with TRBD1. CDR3 sequence (DNA): TGTGCCAGCGTAAATACAGGGGCCACTGAAGCTTTCTTT. Residues: CASVNTGATEAFF.